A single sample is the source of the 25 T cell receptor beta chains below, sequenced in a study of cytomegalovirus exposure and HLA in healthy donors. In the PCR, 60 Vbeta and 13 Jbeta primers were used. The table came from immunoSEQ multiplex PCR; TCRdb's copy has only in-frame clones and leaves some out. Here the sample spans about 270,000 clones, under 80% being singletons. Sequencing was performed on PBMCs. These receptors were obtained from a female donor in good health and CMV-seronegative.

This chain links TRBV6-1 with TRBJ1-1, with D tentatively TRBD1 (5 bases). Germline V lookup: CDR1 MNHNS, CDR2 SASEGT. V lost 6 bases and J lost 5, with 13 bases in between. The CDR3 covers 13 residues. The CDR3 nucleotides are TGTGCCAGCAGCCCGACAGAGCATACTGAAGCTTTCTTT. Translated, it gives CASSPTEHTEAFF.

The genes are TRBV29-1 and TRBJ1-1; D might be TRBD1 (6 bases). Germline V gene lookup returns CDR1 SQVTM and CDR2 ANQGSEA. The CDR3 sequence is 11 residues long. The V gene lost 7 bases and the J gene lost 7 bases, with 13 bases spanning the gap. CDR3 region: CSAIGQFEAFF. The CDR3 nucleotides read TGCAGCGCCATTGGACAGTTTGAAGCTTTCTTT.

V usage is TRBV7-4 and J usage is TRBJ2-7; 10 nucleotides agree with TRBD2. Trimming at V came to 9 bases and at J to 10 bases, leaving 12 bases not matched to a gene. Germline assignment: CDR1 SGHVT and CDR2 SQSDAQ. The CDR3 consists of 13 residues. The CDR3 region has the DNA TGTGCCAGAAAGGGACTAGCGAGAGGGAAACAGTACTTC. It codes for CARKGLARGKQYF. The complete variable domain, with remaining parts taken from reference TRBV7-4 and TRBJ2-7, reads GAGVSQSPRYKVAKRGRDVALRCDSISGHVTLYWYRQTLGQGSEVLTYSQSDAQRDKSGRPSGRFSAERPERSVSTLKIQRTEQGDSAVYLCARKGLARGKQYFGPGTRLTVT.

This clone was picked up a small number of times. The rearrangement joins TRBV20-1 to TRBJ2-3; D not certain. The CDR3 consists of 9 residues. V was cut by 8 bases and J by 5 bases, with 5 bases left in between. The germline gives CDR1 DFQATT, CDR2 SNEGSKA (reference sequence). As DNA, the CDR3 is TGCAGTACGGTAGATACGCAGTATTTT. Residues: CSTVDTQYF.

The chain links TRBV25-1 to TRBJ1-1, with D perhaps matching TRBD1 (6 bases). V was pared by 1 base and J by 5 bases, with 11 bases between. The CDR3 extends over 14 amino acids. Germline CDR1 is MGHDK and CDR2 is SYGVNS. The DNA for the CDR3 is TGTGCCAGCAGTGAATTAGGGGGTTGGACTGAAGCTTTCTTT. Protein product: CASSELGGWTEAFF.

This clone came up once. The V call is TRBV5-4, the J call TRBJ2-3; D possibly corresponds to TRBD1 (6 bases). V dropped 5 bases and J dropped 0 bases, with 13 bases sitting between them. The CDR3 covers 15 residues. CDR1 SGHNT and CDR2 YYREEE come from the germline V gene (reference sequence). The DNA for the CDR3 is TGTGCCAGCAGTCGAGGGGGATTTAGCACAGATACGCAGTATTTT. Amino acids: CASSRGGFSTDTQYF.

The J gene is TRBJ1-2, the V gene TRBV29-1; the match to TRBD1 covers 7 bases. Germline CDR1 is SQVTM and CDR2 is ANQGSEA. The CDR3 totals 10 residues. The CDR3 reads CTDQGDGYTF. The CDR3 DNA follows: TGCACAGATCAGGGGGATGGCTACACCTTC. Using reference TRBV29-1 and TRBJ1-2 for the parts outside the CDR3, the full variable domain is SAVISQKPSRDICQRGTSLTIQCQVDSQVTMMFWYRQQPGQSLTLIATANQGSEATYESGFVIDKFPISRPNLTFSTLTVSNMSPEDSSIYLCTDQGDGYTFGSGTRLTVV.

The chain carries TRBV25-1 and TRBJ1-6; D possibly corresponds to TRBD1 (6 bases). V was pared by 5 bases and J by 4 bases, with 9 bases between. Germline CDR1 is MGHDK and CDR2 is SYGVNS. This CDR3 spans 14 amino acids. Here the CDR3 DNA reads TGTGCCAGCAGTCGGACAGTTTATAATTCACCCCTCCACTTT. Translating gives CASSRTVYNSPLHF.

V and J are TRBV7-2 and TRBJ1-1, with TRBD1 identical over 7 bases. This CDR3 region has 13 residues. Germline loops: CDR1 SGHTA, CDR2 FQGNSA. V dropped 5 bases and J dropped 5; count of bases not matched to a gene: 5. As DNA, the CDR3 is TGTGCCAGCAGCCCCGGGACAGTAACTGAAGCTTTCTTT. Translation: CASSPGTVTEAFF.

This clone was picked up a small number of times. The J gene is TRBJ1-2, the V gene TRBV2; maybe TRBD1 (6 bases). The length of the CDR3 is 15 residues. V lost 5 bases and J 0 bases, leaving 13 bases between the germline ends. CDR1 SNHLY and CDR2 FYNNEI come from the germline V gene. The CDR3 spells CASSKDRNPNYGYTF. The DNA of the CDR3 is TGTGCCAGCAGTAAAGACAGGAACCCTAACTATGGCTACACCTTC.

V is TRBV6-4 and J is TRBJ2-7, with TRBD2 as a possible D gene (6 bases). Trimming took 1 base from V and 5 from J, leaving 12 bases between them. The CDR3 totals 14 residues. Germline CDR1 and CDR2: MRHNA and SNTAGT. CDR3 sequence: CASSDLGREDEQYF. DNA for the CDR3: TGTGCCAGCAGTGACTTAGGCAGGGAGGACGAGCAGTACTTC.

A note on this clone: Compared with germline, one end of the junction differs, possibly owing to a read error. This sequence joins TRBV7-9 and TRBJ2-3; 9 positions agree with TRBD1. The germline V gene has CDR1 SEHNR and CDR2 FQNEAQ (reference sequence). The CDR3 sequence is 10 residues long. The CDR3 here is CASSQQGATF. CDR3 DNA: TGTGCCAGCAGCCAACAGGGGGCGACCTTT.

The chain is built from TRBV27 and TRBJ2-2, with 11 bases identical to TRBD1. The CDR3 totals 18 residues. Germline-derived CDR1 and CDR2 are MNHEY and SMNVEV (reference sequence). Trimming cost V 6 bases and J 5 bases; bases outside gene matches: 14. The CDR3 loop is CASSALDRTGGATGELFF. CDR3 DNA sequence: TGTGCCAGCAGCGCCCTCGACAGGACAGGGGGCGCTACCGGGGAGCTGTTTTTT.

CDR3 amino acids: CASSVTSGSGANVLTF. The CDR3 region has the DNA TGTGCCAGCAGCGTAACCAGCGGCTCTGGGGCCAACGTCCTGACTTTC. The V call is TRBV9, the J call TRBJ2-6; D is perhaps TRBD2 (5 bases). The V end was cut by 1 base, the J end by 0 bases, with 8 bases between. The V gene's germline CDR1 is SGDLS and CDR2 YYNGEE. The CDR3 extends over 16 amino acids.

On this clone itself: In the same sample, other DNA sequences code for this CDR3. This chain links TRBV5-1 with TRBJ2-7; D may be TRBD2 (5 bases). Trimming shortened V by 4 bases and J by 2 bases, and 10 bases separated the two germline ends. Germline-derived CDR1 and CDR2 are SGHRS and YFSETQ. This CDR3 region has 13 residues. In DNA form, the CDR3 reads TGCGCCAGCAGCCGGGGTGGGGCCTACGAGCAGTACTTC. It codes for CASSRGGAYEQYF.

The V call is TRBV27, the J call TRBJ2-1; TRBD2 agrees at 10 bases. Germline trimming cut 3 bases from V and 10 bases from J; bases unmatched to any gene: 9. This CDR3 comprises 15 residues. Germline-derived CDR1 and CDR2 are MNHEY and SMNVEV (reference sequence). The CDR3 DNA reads TGTGCCAGCAGTTTGGAACTAGCGGGGTATGGAGAGCAGTTCTTC. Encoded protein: CASSLELAGYGEQFF.

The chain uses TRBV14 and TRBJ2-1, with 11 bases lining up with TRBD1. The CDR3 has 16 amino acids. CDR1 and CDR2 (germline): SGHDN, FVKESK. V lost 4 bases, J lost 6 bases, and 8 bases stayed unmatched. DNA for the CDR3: TGTGCCAGCAGCCCGGACAGGGGGCGGATGGGCAATGAGCAGTTCTTC. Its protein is CASSPDRGRMGNEQFF.

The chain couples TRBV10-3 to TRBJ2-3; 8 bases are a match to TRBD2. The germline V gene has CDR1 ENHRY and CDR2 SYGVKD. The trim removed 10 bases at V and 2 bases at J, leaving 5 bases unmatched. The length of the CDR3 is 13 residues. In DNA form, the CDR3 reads TGTGCCACCCTTAGCGGGGACACAGATACGCAGTATTTT. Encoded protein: CATLSGDTDTQYF.

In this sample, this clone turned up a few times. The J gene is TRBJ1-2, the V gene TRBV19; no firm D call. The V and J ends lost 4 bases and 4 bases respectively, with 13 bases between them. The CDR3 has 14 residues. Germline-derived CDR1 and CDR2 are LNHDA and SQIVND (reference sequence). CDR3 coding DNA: TGTGCCAGTAGTAGCCTGATTAGTACCTATGGCTACACCTTC. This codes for CASSSLISTYGYTF. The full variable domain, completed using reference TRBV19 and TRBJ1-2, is DGGITQSPKYLFRKEGQNVTLSCEQNLNHDAMYWYRQDPGQGLRLIYYSQIVNDFQKGDIAEGYSVSREKKESFPLTVTSAQKNPTAFYLCASSSLISTYGYTFGSGTRLTVV.

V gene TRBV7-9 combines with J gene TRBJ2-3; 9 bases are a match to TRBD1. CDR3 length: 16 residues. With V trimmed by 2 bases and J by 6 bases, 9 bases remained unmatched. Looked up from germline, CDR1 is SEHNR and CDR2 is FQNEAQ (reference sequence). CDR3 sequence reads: CASSLSGTGFVDTQYF. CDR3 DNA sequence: TGTGCCAGCAGCTTATCCGGGACAGGGTTTGTCGATACGCAGTATTTT.

The CDR3 loop is CASSLGQGKYF. As DNA, the CDR3 is TGTGCCAGCAGCTTAGGACAGGGCAAGTACTTC. This chain uses TRBV7-2 with TRBJ2-7; TRBD1 agrees at 7 bases. V trimming: 1 base; J trimming: 11 bases; junction bases outside the gene matches: 2. The CDR3 has 11 residues. CDR1 SGHTA and CDR2 FQGNSA come from the germline V gene.

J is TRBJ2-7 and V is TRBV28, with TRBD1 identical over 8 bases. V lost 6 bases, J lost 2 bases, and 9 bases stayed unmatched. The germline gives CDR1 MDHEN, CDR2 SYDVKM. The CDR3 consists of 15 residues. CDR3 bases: TGTGCCAGCAGCCCGATGACAGGGGTGACCTACGAGCAGTACTTC. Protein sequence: CASSPMTGVTYEQYF.

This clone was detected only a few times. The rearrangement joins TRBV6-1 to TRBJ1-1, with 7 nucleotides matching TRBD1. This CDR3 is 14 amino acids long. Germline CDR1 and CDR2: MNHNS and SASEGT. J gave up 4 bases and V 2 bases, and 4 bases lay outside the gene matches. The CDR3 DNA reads TGTGCCAGCAGTGAACGGACAGGAGGCACTGAAGCTTTCTTT. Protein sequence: CASSERTGGTEAFF.

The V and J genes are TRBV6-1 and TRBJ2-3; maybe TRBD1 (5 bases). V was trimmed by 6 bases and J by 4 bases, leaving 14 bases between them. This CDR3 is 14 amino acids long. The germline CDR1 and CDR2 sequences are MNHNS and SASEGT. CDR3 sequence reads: CASSARVVADTQYF. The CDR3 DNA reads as TGTGCCAGCAGCGCCAGGGTGGTAGCAGATACGCAGTATTTT.

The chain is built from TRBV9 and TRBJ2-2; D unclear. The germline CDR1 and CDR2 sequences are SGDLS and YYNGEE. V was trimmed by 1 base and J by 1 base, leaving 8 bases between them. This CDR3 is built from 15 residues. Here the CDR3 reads CASSVYSLNTGELFF. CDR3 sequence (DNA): TGTGCCAGCAGCGTATACAGCCTGAACACCGGGGAGCTGTTTTTT.